This T cell receptor (beta chain) was identified in a study of graft-versus-host responses after intestinal transplantation. The repertoire was sequenced with immunoSEQ multiplex PCR; TCRdb's copy has only in-frame clones and lacks some. Among about 100,000 clones listed, 87% were seen once. Germline V gives CDR1 MNHNS, CDR2 SASEGT. The J segment lost 5 bases and the V segment lost 4 bases, leaving 10 bases of the junction unmatched. There are 15 residues in the CDR3. For this clone: Its cognate antigen is unknown.

Study observations and caveats: Recipient marrow contained GvH clones, some of which appeared first in ileum or blood.

The sequencing here drew on unstimulated CD4+ T cells sorted from spleen or lymph node cells, taken before transplant. The receptor was isolated from a human donor who was the organ donor for an intestinal transplant. The chain carries TRBV6-1 and TRBJ1-2, with 7 bases identical to TRBD1. This CDR3 reads CASSARQGANYGYTF. The CDR3 DNA is TGTGCCAGCAGTGCCCGACAGGGAGCGAATTATGGCTACACCTTC.